This T cell receptor beta chain was sequenced for a study of blood T cells in healthy people across ages. Study-wide results and limits: Any changes in expanded clonotypes were possibly confounded, as donor CMV status remained unknown. Researchers report that TCR beta diversity correlated strongly with naive T cell percentage.

Concerning this clonotype itself: Its antigen remains unidentified.

Isolation per sample recovered at least 6 million PBMCs. CDR3 length equals 15 residues. The germline V and J ends were trimmed by 1 base and 2 bases, with 11 bases remaining between them. Combining a sample-barcoded 5' primer with a J-beta primer mix, a second PCR ran for 7 to 11 cycles. In TCRdb, the 5' RACE reads were re-called with MiXCR into one record per CDR3 protein. The sample yields roughly 800,000 distinct CDR3 sequences, 55% to 70% seen once. The sequence came from a man aged 30 to 39 in good health. Sequenced input: blood. This chain joins TRBV12-3 or TRBV12-4 and TRBJ1-2, with D possibly matching TRBD1 (6 bases). CDR3 amino acids: CASSLDPGQNYGYTF. The DNA of the CDR3 is TGTGCCAGCAGTTTAGATCCTGGACAGAACTATGGCTACACCTTC.